This entry lists 9 T cell receptor beta chains sequenced from one sample in a study of cytomegalovirus exposure and HLA in healthy donors. Libraries were prepared by immunoSEQ multiplex PCR; TCRdb keeps only in-frame clonotypes and omits some of them. In the table there are around 180,000 clones, more than 75% of which are singletons. Sequencing was done on a sample of PBMCs. All receptors derive from a young woman in good health and CMV-seronegative.

The rearrangement joins TRBV9 to TRBJ2-5; 12 nucleotides agree with TRBD2. CDR3 length equals 16 residues. V lost 0 bases and J lost 5; bases outside the gene matches: 5. The germline gives CDR1 SGDLS, CDR2 YYNGEE. The CDR3 DNA reads TGTGCCAGCAGCGTAGGCCCTAGCGGGGGGGCTGAGACCCAGTACTTC. Amino acid sequence: CASSVGPSGGAETQYF.

The CDR3 here is CASSEAGDTGELFF. The CDR3 DNA reads as TGTGCCAGCAGTGAAGCGGGAGACACCGGGGAGCTGTTTTTT. J is TRBJ2-2 and V is TRBV6-4; 8 positions agree with TRBD2. CDR1 is MRHNA and CDR2 is SNTAGT in the germline V gene. There are 14 residues in the CDR3. V trimming: 3 bases; J trimming: 3 bases; junction bases outside the gene matches: 0.

The chain joins TRBV6-5 to TRBJ1-2, with a tentative D call TRBD1 (6 bases). The ends were cut back, 6 bases at V and 6 bases at J, with 14 bases in the middle. The CDR3 contains 13 residues. CDR1 and CDR2 from the germline V gene are MNHEY and SVGAGI. DNA for the CDR3: TGTGCCAGCAGCCAACGGGCAGGGGATGGCTACACCTTC. Translated: CASSQRAGDGYTF.

The V and J genes are TRBV11-2 and TRBJ1-1, with a weak D call TRBD1 (5 bases). With 5 bases removed from V and 13 bases from J, the gap between germline ends came to 17 bases. The germline V gene encodes CDR1 SGHAT and CDR2 FQNNGV. The CDR3 sequence is 12 residues long. For the CDR3, the DNA is TGTGCCAGCAGCAACCCGGGGCAGGGAGGTTTCTTT. Residues: CASSNPGQGGFF.

The chain carries TRBV19 and TRBJ2-5, with TRBD1 matching 9 bases. CDR3 length equals 16 residues. CDR1 is LNHDA and CDR2 is SQIVND in the germline V gene (reference sequence). The V segment lost 3 bases and the J segment 9 bases; nucleotides outside the gene matches: 14. The chain's CDR3 is CASSIPGQGSSTAQYF. CDR3 bases: TGTGCCAGTAGTATTCCGGGACAGGGTTCATCTACGGCCCAGTACTTC.

This chain joins TRBV15 and TRBJ2-7; no firm D call. This CDR3 has 14 amino acids. The germline V and J ends were trimmed by 0 bases and 0 bases, with 6 bases remaining between them. The V gene's germline CDR1 is LNHNV and CDR2 YYDKDF (reference sequence). The CDR3 is CATSRDEDSYEQYF. The CDR3 nucleotides are TGTGCCACCAGCAGAGATGAGGACTCCTACGAGCAGTACTTC.

This clone is a singleton in its sample. The CDR3 here is CAWSATSARANTQYF. DNA for the CDR3: TGTGCCTGGAGTGCGACTTCCGCTCGAGCCAATACGCAGTATTTT. V and J are TRBV30 and TRBJ2-3; the D is unclear. Between the trimmed V and J ends, which lost 1 base and 7 bases, there was a span of 18 bases. CDR1 GTSNPN and CDR2 SVGIG come from the germline V gene (reference sequence). The CDR3 contains 15 residues.

This chain links TRBV2 with TRBJ1-6; 7 positions match TRBD1. This CDR3 region has 16 residues. With 8 bases clipped from V and 0 bases from J, the junction kept 7 bases outside the gene matches. CDR1 and CDR2 from the germline V gene are SNHLY and FYNNEI. CDR3 sequence (DNA): TGTGCCAGCGGGCCAGGGGGAAGCTCCTATAATTCACCCCTCCACTTT. Protein product: CASGPGGSSYNSPLHF. The full variable domain, completed using reference TRBV2 and TRBJ1-6, is EPEVTQTPSHQVTQMGQEVILRCVPISNHLYFYWYRQILGQKVEFLVSFYNNEISEKSEIFDDQFSVERPDGSNFTLKIRSTKLEDSAMYFCASGPGGSSYNSPLHFGNGTRLTVT.

This chain connects TRBV5-4 to TRBJ2-1, with a possible D match to TRBD1 (6 bases). CDR3 length equals 15 residues. V lost 4 bases and J 3 bases, leaving 14 bases between the germline ends. Germline V gene lookup returns CDR1 SGHNT and CDR2 YYREEE (reference sequence). The CDR3 DNA sequence: TGTGCCAGCAGCCAAACAGGGTTCTACTACAATGAGCAGTTCTTC. It is translated as CASSQTGFYYNEQFF.